The present T cell receptor (beta chain) was sequenced within a study of CD8 T cells in ankylosing spondylitis. A single record per CDR3 protein comes from TCRdb applying MiXCR to the 5' RACE reads. The data show 210,000 or so distinct CDR3 sequences, with roughly 24% seen just once and under 8% held by the top ten. The V end was cut by 1 base, the J end by 9 bases, with 16 bases between. This CDR3 region has 14 residues. Germline V gene sequence: CDR1 DFQATT, CDR2 SNEGSKA (reference sequence). The J gene is TRBJ2-1, the V gene TRBV20-1; a possible D gene is TRBD1 (5 bases). The source is a male donor with ankylosing spondylitis or in good health (not recorded which). Sequencing was performed on blood, either unsorted or a sorted T cell fraction (not recorded which). The CDR3 protein is CSARAPTVRGEQFF. The CDR3 DNA is TGCAGTGCTAGAGCCCCGACAGTGCGCGGTGAGCAGTTCTTC.